The T cell receptor beta chain described here comes from a study of blood T cell repertoires in COVID-19 (dated by TCRdb to 2019 to 2021). Broadly, across the study: Samples from collaborators originated in the United States, Italy and Spain and spanned both the acute and convalescent phases of COVID-19. The material from the prospective study consisted of cDNA or gDNA derived from T cells, B-cell-depleted T cells, or PBMCs. The dataset comprised deeply sampled blood TCRbeta repertoires from subjects exposed to, actively infected with, or recovered from COVID-19. The repertoires were released in a freely available public database meant as a resource for research on the immune response to SARS-CoV-2. Samples were obtained from the ongoing ImmuneRACE study (first 160 participants) and from 1,254 subjects provided by 6 global collaborators. Sample metadata almost always included a de-identified subject ID, COVID-19 status, age in years and sex. Where HLA class I and class II types were available, the types were taken from metadata supplied by the sample provider, not from assay-based typing.

Participants in the prospective study were aged roughly 18 to 89 years, lived in about two dozen United States geographic areas, and enrolled through a virtual design. To assign participants to cohorts, the prospective study relied on clinical history that participants themselves reported in a screening survey and a study questionnaire. Exposed participants were defined as having been in contact with someone with a PCR-confirmed or clinician-diagnosed COVID-19 case within 2 weeks of study entry. In the prospective study, whole blood, serum and a nasopharyngeal or oropharyngeal swab were collected from each participant by mobile phlebotomists. Participants in the prospective study had the option to provide additional blood draws and questionnaires over a roughly 2-month period. Before DNA extraction, prospective study blood samples were shipped either frozen or at room temperature. The immunoSEQ Assay, a bias-controlled multiplex PCR, was used to amplify TCRbeta CDR3 regions from genomic DNA. On the study's bioinformatics: Nucleated cell counts per sample were estimated from amplification of reference gene primers within the assay. To quantify the absolute abundance of each unique TCRbeta CDR3 rearrangement, sequence reads were collapsed and filtered. For each sample, productive Simpson clonality was calculated by taking the square root of Simpson's diversity index across productive rearrangements. TCRdb retrieved this table from immuneACCESS and kept in-frame rearrangements only. Not all clones are present; in checked studies, unresolved V genes account for under half, and no reason is known for the remainder. Clone size and V and J calls were adopted from that table, with D and trimming inferred from the DNA. Present in this sample are roughly 240,000 clones, around 82% of which were seen just once. The top ten constitute about 3.6% of the sample.

From the cysteine through the phenylalanine, the CDR3 covers 18 amino acids. Only the CDR3 portion is preserved as DNA: 54 bases, with reading frame beginning at the first base. The junction shows trimming of 4 bases on V and 7 bases on J, and the gene matches do not reach 12 bases of it. The germline V gene gives CDR1 as SGHNT and CDR2 as YENEEA. Overall results and qualifications from the work: The quantity of clinical and demographic metadata differed by source and by participant and was supplied without curation.

Of note for this clone: Its antigen target is currently unknown. Base quality data are lacking; no much larger clone is found one base away.

The receptor was isolated from a middle-aged woman who had been exposed to COVID-19. The sample was PBMCs or T cells enriched from blood (not recorded which). The chain employs TRBV11-3 and TRBJ2-2, and 13 bases in between align with TRBD2. The nucleotide sequence reads TGTGCCAGCAGCTCAACCCTTTGGACTAGCGGGGGAGTCGGGGAGCTGTTTTTT. This yields the protein CASSSTLWTSGGVGELFF.